This T cell receptor beta chain was identified during a study of OX40 agonist ivuxolimab in advanced cancers. Turning to the study itself: Three patients responded partially, comprising one with hepatocellular carcinoma and two with cutaneous melanoma. The study's findings and limits: Some nonresponders likewise displayed low normalized T-cell clonal expansion.

Remarks on this clone: Its antigen is not identified.

Repertoires were generated with immunoSEQ multiplex PCR, while TCRdb's copy carries only in-frame clones and drops some. This table holds around 30,000 clones, less than 90% found once. The CDR3 runs to 13 residues. From germline, CDR1 is SGHDN and CDR2 FVKESK. The V and J ends lost 7 bases and 7 bases, in that order; junction bases with no gene match: 7. J is TRBJ2-5 and V is TRBV14; 9 positions match TRBD1. The input for sequencing was CD4+ or CD8+ T cells sorted from blood, taken in a trial of the OX40 agonist ivuxolimab. This sequence originates from an adult with an advanced solid tumor such as melanoma, head and neck, liver or kidney cancer. The CDR3: CASTITGGGTQYF. CDR3 nucleotides: TGTGCCAGCACCATAACAGGGGGCGGGACCCAGTACTTC.